The next 32 T cell receptor beta chains were all read from a single sample in a study of cytomegalovirus exposure and HLA in healthy donors. The PCR had 60 Vbeta and 13 Jbeta primers. TCRdb's copy holds only in-frame clones and misses some; the assay was immunoSEQ multiplex PCR. Among around 200,000 clones, under 70% were seen once, and the ten largest hold around 2.6%. Material for sequencing was PBMCs. The receptors derive from a man in his forties in good health and CMV-seropositive.

This clone was observed once. The rearrangement links TRBV9 to TRBJ1-1; D may be TRBD1 (5 bases). The CDR3 extends over 13 amino acids. Germline assignment: CDR1 SGDLS and CDR2 YYNGEE. The V end lost 0 bases, the J end lost 8 bases, and 11 bases lay between the germline ends. Here the CDR3 reads CASSVGAGGEAFF. In DNA form, the CDR3 reads TGTGCCAGCAGCGTAGGGGCGGGGGGGGAAGCTTTCTTT.

V is TRBV5-6 and J is TRBJ1-1; D gene ambiguous. The CDR3 has 13 residues. Trimming shortened V by 0 bases and J by 7 bases, and 10 bases separated the two germline ends. CDR1 and CDR2 (germline): SGHDT, YYEEEE. Written as DNA, the CDR3 is TGTGCCAGCAGCTTGGAATCAGAACATGAAGCTTTCTTT. This sequence encodes CASSLESEHEAFF.

The rearrangement links TRBV9 to TRBJ1-4; a possible D gene is TRBD1 (5 bases). The CDR3 runs to 17 residues. The V end was cut by 3 bases, the J end by 0 bases, with 15 bases between. Germline CDR1 SGDLS, CDR2 YYNGEE. The CDR3 here is CASSGGSDSATNEKLFF. CDR3 coding DNA: TGTGCCAGCAGCGGAGGATCTGACAGTGCAACTAATGAAAAACTGTTTTTT.

J is TRBJ1-2 and V is TRBV4-1; D gene unclear. V dropped 0 bases and J dropped 8 bases, with 16 bases sitting between them. Looked up from germline, CDR1 is MGHRA and CDR2 is YSYEKL. The CDR3 is 15 residues long. CDR3 coding DNA: TGCGCCAGCAGCCAAGATAGATCCGGGCCGGGAGGCTACACCTTC. Amino acids: CASSQDRSGPGGYTF.

V usage is TRBV19 and J usage is TRBJ2-7; the match to TRBD2 covers 14 bases. The CDR3 covers 17 residues. The V segment lost 3 bases and the J segment 3 bases; nucleotides outside the gene matches: 7. Germline CDR1 LNHDA, CDR2 SQIVND (reference sequence). The CDR3 nucleotides are TGTGCCAGTAGTATTGGAGGACTAGCGGGGGGCCTCTACGAGCAGTACTTC. This codes for CASSIGGLAGGLYEQYF.

The rearrangement links TRBV5-4 to TRBJ2-2; 7 bases line up with TRBD1. The CDR3 contains 17 residues. J was trimmed by 3 bases and V by 4 bases; bases with no gene match: 12. Germline CDR1 reads SGHNT; CDR2 reads YYREEE (reference sequence). CDR3 DNA: TGTGCCAGCAGCCAACCCCGACAGGGCTCCCACACCGGGGAGCTGTTTTTT. Translated: CASSQPRQGSHTGELFF.

The V call is TRBV7-8, the J call TRBJ2-3, with 10 nucleotides matching TRBD1. The CDR3 contains 16 residues. With 3 bases clipped from V and 5 bases from J, the junction kept 8 bases outside the gene matches. The germline V gene has CDR1 SGHVS and CDR2 FQNEAQ. The DNA of the CDR3 is TGTGCCAGCAGCTTTTTGGGACAGGGGATTATAGATACGCAGTATTTT. Translation gives CASSFLGQGIIDTQYF.

The CDR3 nucleotides are TGTGCCAGCAGCTTGGCCGGGGAGACTAATGAAAAACTGTTTTTT. This encodes CASSLAGETNEKLFF. V and J are TRBV5-6 and TRBJ1-4, with no clear D. Per germline, CDR1 SGHDT and CDR2 YYEEEE. V was trimmed by 0 bases and J by 2 bases, leaving 8 bases between them. CDR3 length: 15 residues. Together with reference TRBV5-6 and TRBJ1-4, the CDR3 gives the full variable domain: DAGVTQSPTHLIKTRGQQVTLRCSPKSGHDTVSWYQQALGQGPQFIFQYYEEEERQRGNFPDRFSGHQFPNYSSELNVNALLLGDSALYLCASSLAGETNEKLFFGSGTQLSVL.

The genes are TRBV2 and TRBJ1-5; D possibly corresponds to TRBD1 (6 bases). CDR3 size: 15 residues. Germline lookup yields CDR1 SNHLY and CDR2 FYNNEI. Trimming took 8 bases from V and 4 from J, leaving 18 bases between them. CDR3 DNA: TGTGCCAGCTGCGGGAGGGACATCTTTAATCAGCCCCAGCATTTT. Residues: CASCGRDIFNQPQHF.

The chain's CDR3 is CASSLIRAGEKEKLFF. CDR3 coding DNA: TGTGCCAGCAGCCTTATCAGGGCAGGGGAAAAAGAAAAACTGTTTTTT. The V gene is TRBV28, the J gene TRBJ1-4, with D tentatively TRBD1 (6 bases). From germline, CDR1 is MDHEN and CDR2 SYDVKM. V lost 6 bases and J 8 bases, leaving 22 bases between the germline ends. This CDR3 region has 16 residues.

This clone was seen a few times. The J gene is TRBJ2-7, the V gene TRBV5-6; possible D gene TRBD2, 6 bases. The germline gives CDR1 SGHDT, CDR2 YYEEEE. The CDR3 is 12 amino acids. The V end was cut by 4 bases, the J end by 5 bases, with 10 bases between. In DNA, the CDR3 is TGTGCCAGCAGCGATCCGGGAGACGAGCAGTACTTC. Amino acid sequence: CASSDPGDEQYF.

The V call is TRBV15, the J call TRBJ2-5; TRBD2 matches 11 bases. The CDR3 sequence is 19 residues long. V trimming: 0 bases; J trimming: 5 bases; junction bases outside the gene matches: 14. Germline V gene data show CDR1 as LNHNV and CDR2 as YYDKDF (reference sequence). CDR3 sequence (DNA): TGTGCCACCAGCAGAGATTCGGGCCTAGCGGGGGGCCGCGCGGAGACCCAGTACTTC. As protein: CATSRDSGLAGGRAETQYF.

This clone was counted a single time. The rearrangement uses TRBV7-3 and TRBJ1-6; D may be TRBD1 (6 bases). CDR3 length equals 15 residues. V lost 5 bases, J lost 6 bases, and 14 bases lay in between. Germline lookup yields CDR1 SGHTA and CDR2 FQGTGA. The CDR3 nucleotides read TGTGCCAGCAGCAAGCAGGGGCAGGGTAATTCACCCCTCCACTTT. This codes for CASSKQGQGNSPLHF. Combining the CDR3 with reference TRBV7-3 and TRBJ1-6 gives the whole variable domain GAGVSQTPSNKVTEKGKYVELRCDPISGHTALYWYRQSLGQGPEFLIYFQGTGAADDSGLPNDRFFAVRPEGSVSTLKIQRTERGDSAVYLCASSKQGQGNSPLHFGNGTRLTVT.

In its sample, this clone was seen a few times. The chain combines TRBV18 with TRBJ2-7; TRBD1 matches 8 bases. Germline-derived CDR1 and CDR2 are KGHSH and LQKENI. The CDR3 has 18 amino acids. V lost 2 bases and J lost 0; bases outside the gene matches: 12. The CDR3 reads CASSPFATRTGNSYEQYF. The CDR3 bases are TGTGCCAGCTCACCATTTGCGACGCGGACAGGGAACTCCTACGAGCAGTACTTC.

J is TRBJ2-3 and V is TRBV2, with D possibly matching TRBD2 (6 bases). V lost 6 bases and J lost 6, with 13 bases in between. This CDR3 is 13 amino acids long. Per the germline V gene, CDR1 is SNHLY and CDR2 is FYNNEI. The CDR3 nucleotides are TGTGCCAGCAGCCCCGGGGGATACGATACGCAGTATTTT. It encodes CASSPGGYDTQYF.

This chain links TRBV5-1 with TRBJ2-6; D unresolved. Germline loops: CDR1 SGHRS, CDR2 YFSETQ. V lost 4 bases, J lost 0 bases, and 5 bases lay in between. The CDR3 has 14 residues. DNA for the CDR3: TGCGCCAGCAGCCCCCTCTCTGGGGCCAACGTCCTGACTTTC. Translated, it gives CASSPLSGANVLTF.

The CDR3 DNA reads TGTGCCAGCAGACTCTACAGGGGGCGGGTGGAAAAACTGTTTTTT. Translating gives CASRLYRGRVEKLFF. The rearrangement links TRBV6-1 to TRBJ1-4; 9 bases are a match to TRBD1. Germline trimming cut 6 bases from V and 8 bases from J; bases unmatched to any gene: 10. Looked up from germline, CDR1 is MNHNS and CDR2 is SASEGT. The CDR3 length is 15 residues.

This clone has a handful of counts. The CDR3, as DNA: TGTGCCAGCAGTGTCGGCAGGGGGCGCGGCTACACCTTC. Protein product: CASSVGRGRGYTF. This chain links TRBV2 with TRBJ1-2, with 8 nucleotides matching TRBD1. V trimming: 4 bases; J trimming: 8 bases; junction bases outside the gene matches: 6. CDR1 is SNHLY, CDR2 FYNNEI, per germline. This CDR3 region has 13 residues. The whole variable domain, filled in from reference TRBV2 and TRBJ1-2, reads EPEVTQTPSHQVTQMGQEVILRCVPISNHLYFYWYRQILGQKVEFLVSFYNNEISEKSEIFDDQFSVERPDGSNFTLKIRSTKLEDSAMYFCASSVGRGRGYTFGSGTRLTVV.

The chain combines TRBV9 with TRBJ2-5, with a weak D call TRBD2 (5 bases). V gave up 0 bases and J gave up 4 bases, with 7 bases separating them. Looked up from germline, CDR1 is SGDLS and CDR2 is YYNGEE. There are 13 residues in the CDR3. CDR3 residues: CASSVGEGETQYF. CDR3 in DNA: TGTGCCAGCAGCGTAGGAGAGGGAGAGACCCAGTACTTC.

The chain has TRBV7-7 and TRBJ2-1; 11 bases match TRBD2. Germline lookup yields CDR1 SSHAT and CDR2 FNYEAQ (reference sequence). The CDR3 is 20 residues long. The trim removed 5 bases at V and 4 bases at J, leaving 19 bases unmatched. In nucleotides, the CDR3 is TGTGCCAGCAGCCCCCTTGCGCCCGGGACTAGCGGTTCGGATTACAATGAGCAGTTCTTC. Residues: CASSPLAPGTSGSDYNEQFF.

V usage is TRBV5-4 and J usage is TRBJ1-6; D is possibly TRBD1 (6 bases). V lost 0 bases and J 0 bases, leaving 13 bases between the germline ends. This CDR3 spans 18 amino acids. From germline, CDR1 is SGHNT and CDR2 YYREEE (reference sequence). The CDR3 here is CASSLGRGGSSYNSPLHF. CDR3 coding DNA: TGTGCCAGCAGCTTGGGCAGGGGTGGGAGCTCCTATAATTCACCCCTCCACTTT.

This chain joins TRBV7-6 and TRBJ2-3, with a possible D match to TRBD1 (5 bases). CDR3 length: 17 amino acids. Trimming cost V 1 base and J 2 bases, with 16 bases left between them. Germline values: CDR1 SGHVS, CDR2 FNYEAQ. This CDR3 is CASSLEAGSAFTDTQYF. CDR3 nucleotide sequence: TGTGCCAGCAGCTTAGAGGCAGGGTCTGCTTTCACAGATACGCAGTATTTT.

The rearrangement joins TRBV2 to TRBJ1-2; 10 nucleotides match TRBD1. The V gene end was trimmed by 2 bases and the J gene end by 6 bases; junction bases not matched to a gene: 6. In germline, CDR1 is SNHLY, CDR2 FYNNEI. This CDR3 spans 15 amino acids. The CDR3 loop is CASSERDRGGDGYTF. The CDR3 DNA sequence: TGTGCCAGCAGTGAAAGGGACAGGGGAGGAGATGGCTACACCTTC.

The V and J genes are TRBV5-1 and TRBJ2-3; 11 nucleotides agree with TRBD2. J was trimmed by 0 bases and V by 4 bases; bases with no gene match: 7. This CDR3 spans 17 amino acids. CDR1 is SGHRS, CDR2 YFSETQ, per germline. CDR3 region: CASSTRTSGLSTDTQYF. The DNA for the CDR3 is TGCGCCAGCAGCACCCGGACTAGCGGGTTAAGCACAGATACGCAGTATTTT.

This chain joins TRBV2 and TRBJ1-4, with 7 bases fitting TRBD1. J was trimmed by 6 bases and V by 5 bases; bases with no gene match: 12. The V gene's germline CDR1 is SNHLY and CDR2 FYNNEI. The CDR3 consists of 16 residues. CDR3 in amino acids: CASSSSRVRGHEKLFF. The DNA for the CDR3 is TGTGCCAGCAGTTCCTCACGCGTGAGGGGGCATGAAAAACTGTTTTTT.

The gene calls are TRBV23-1 and TRBJ2-5; the match to TRBD1 covers 9 bases. TRBV23-1 is assigned to the ORF class and has an uncertain function. The CDR3 length is 17 residues. With 3 bases clipped from V and 3 bases from J, the junction kept 11 bases outside the gene matches. The CDR3 sequence: CASSHRPSTGGEETQYF. The CDR3 nucleotides read TGCGCCAGCAGTCACCGACCTAGTACAGGGGGCGAAGAGACCCAGTACTTC.

The J gene is TRBJ2-5, the V gene TRBV9, with 9 bases aligning to TRBD2. Unmatched junction bases numbered 8, after V lost 4 bases and J lost 1 base. CDR3 length: 16 residues. The germline V gene encodes CDR1 SGDLS and CDR2 YYNGEE. This chain's CDR3 is CASSPASGGIQETQYF. The CDR3 DNA sequence: TGTGCCAGCAGCCCCGCAAGCGGGGGGATCCAAGAGACCCAGTACTTC.

The rearrangement joins TRBV25-1 to TRBJ2-3, with TRBD1 identical over 10 bases. CDR3 length equals 15 residues. The V segment lost 4 bases and the J segment 7 bases; nucleotides outside the gene matches: 8. The germline V gene has CDR1 MGHDK and CDR2 SYGVNS. The CDR3: CASSAPGQGSHTQYF. The CDR3 DNA sequence: TGTGCCAGCAGTGCTCCGGGACAGGGGTCCCATACGCAGTATTTT. Based on the CDR3 plus reference TRBV25-1 and TRBJ2-3, the full variable domain is EADIYQTPRYLVIGTGKKITLECSQTMGHDKMYWYQQDPGMELHLIHYSYGVNSTEKGDLSSESTVSRIRTEHFPLTLESARPSHTSQYLCASSAPGQGSHTQYFGPGTRLTVL.

The rearrangement uses TRBV4-1 and TRBJ2-7; TRBD1 agrees at 11 bases. Unmatched junction bases numbered 3, after V lost 1 base and J lost 4 bases. The CDR3 has 15 amino acids. CDR1 MGHRA and CDR2 YSYEKL come from the germline V gene. The CDR3 protein is CASSQAGQGVYEQYF. The DNA of the CDR3 is TGCGCCAGCAGCCAAGCGGGACAGGGGGTTTACGAGCAGTACTTC.

This sequence joins TRBV9 and TRBJ1-6; D uncertain. The CDR3 extends over 12 amino acids. The V end lost 7 bases, the J end lost 4 bases, and 6 bases lay between the germline ends. Germline CDR1 is SGDLS and CDR2 is YYNGEE. The CDR3 protein is CASGRYNSPLHF. CDR3 DNA: TGTGCCAGCGGGAGGTATAATTCACCCCTCCACTTT.

The chain uses TRBV7-9 and TRBJ1-2; 9 bases line up with TRBD1. V dropped 1 base and J dropped 8; count of bases not matched to a gene: 11. Germline-derived CDR1 and CDR2 are SEHNR and FQNEAQ (reference sequence). The CDR3 is 16 amino acids. The CDR3 coding sequence is TGTGCCAGCAGCTTAGGAGACAGGGGGGAATTGGAAGGCTACACCTTC. Protein product: CASSLGDRGELEGYTF.

V and J are TRBV7-2 and TRBJ2-3; 12 bases are shared with TRBD2. Germline V CDR1 and CDR2: SGHTA, FQGNSA. J lost 8 bases, V lost 5 bases, and 11 bases had no gene match. The CDR3 extends over 16 amino acids. CDR3 coding DNA: TGTGCCAGCAGCGACAACCTAGCGGGGGGGAGTGGTACGCAGTATTTT. It codes for CASSDNLAGGSGTQYF.